Detailed here is one TCR beta chain. For repertoire sequencing, the TCR beta CDR3 regions were amplified from RNA transcripts. HTBI primers served in a first-round RT-PCR, which a second-round multiplex PCR followed. TCRdb re-called the multiplex PCR reads through MiXCR, storing one row per CDR3 protein. The repertoire includes roughly 60,000 distinct CDR3 sequences, approximately 47% of them detected once, and around 4.5% sits in the top ten. From germline, CDR1 is LNHDA and CDR2 SQIVND (reference sequence). V dropped 3 bases and J dropped 5 bases, with 13 bases sitting between them. This CDR3 comprises 14 residues. The sample is drawn from a study of Graves' ophthalmopathy and Graves' hyperthyroidism.

This receptor was obtained from an adult woman with Graves' ophthalmopathy. V and J are TRBV19 and TRBJ2-5; D is ambiguous. Sequenced sample: peripheral blood. This CDR3 is CASSIGLPRETQYF. Here the CDR3 DNA reads TGTGCCAGTAGTATTGGGCTGCCCCGGGAGACCCAGTACTTC.